These T cell receptor beta chains were read from a single sample in a study of T cells in Graves' hyperthyroidism and ophthalmopathy. TCRdb called the multiplex PCR reads again in MiXCR, with one record for every CDR3 protein. The data contain around 340,000 distinct CDR3 sequences, 18% of them singletons. Sample: blood. The receptors originated from a woman in her 40s with Graves' ophthalmopathy. The CDR3 runs from the conserved cysteine through the conserved F or W. D genes are given only for firm matches. The size field is filled for only some rows; it gives once, few, many or a size class.

j_gene: TRBJ2-7; d_gene: -; v_gene: TRBV7-6; abundance: -; CDR3nt: TGTGCCAGCAGCCCCCATGAGTTCTTGGACGAGCAGTACTTC; CDR3aa: CASSPHEFLDEQYF
j_gene: TRBJ1-1; d_gene: -; v_gene: TRBV5-8; abundance: many; CDR3nt: TGTGCCAGCAGCTTGGGGTTGAGGAACACTGAAGCTTTCTTT; CDR3aa: CASSLGLRNTEAFF
j_gene: TRBJ2-7; d_gene: TRBD2; v_gene: TRBV12-3/TRBV12-4; abundance: -; CDR3nt: TGTGCCAGCAGTTTAGGGGGACTAGCAGTCGAGCAGTACTTC; CDR3aa: CASSLGGLAVEQYF
j_gene: TRBJ1-5; d_gene: -; v_gene: TRBV11-2; abundance: many; CDR3nt: TGTGCCAGCAGCTTAAGCACAGGGAGTCAGCCCCAGCATTTT; CDR3aa: CASSLSTGSQPQHF
j_gene: TRBJ2-7; d_gene: TRBD1; v_gene: TRBV20-1; abundance: many; CDR3nt: TGCAGTGCTCCGGACAGGGGGAGGCACGAGCAGTACTTC; CDR3aa: CSAPDRGRHEQYF
j_gene: TRBJ2-7; d_gene: -; v_gene: TRBV20-1; abundance: many; CDR3nt: TGCAGTGCTAGAGATTTTGCCGGCTCTGCCTACGAGCAGTACTTC; CDR3aa: CSARDFAGSAYEQYF
j_gene: TRBJ1-1; d_gene: TRBD1; v_gene: TRBV11-3; abundance: many; CDR3nt: TGTGCCAGCAGCCAACCACACCGGACAGGGGGCCTGGTGAACACTGAAGCTTTCTTT; CDR3aa: CASSQPHRTGGLVNTEAFF
j_gene: TRBJ2-7; d_gene: -; v_gene: TRBV12-3/TRBV12-4; abundance: -; CDR3nt: TGTGCCAGCAGCCAAACTTCGACCGGCGAGCAGTACTTC; CDR3aa: CASSQTSTGEQYF
j_gene: TRBJ2-2; d_gene: TRBD2; v_gene: TRBV2; abundance: many; CDR3nt: TGTGCCGGACCAGATAGCGGGAGCACCGGGGAGCTGTTTTTT; CDR3aa: CAGPDSGSTGELFF
j_gene: TRBJ1-1; d_gene: -; v_gene: TRBV20-1; abundance: many; CDR3nt: TGCAGTGCCCGGGAGGCGGGGACTGAAGCTTTCTTT; CDR3aa: CSAREAGTEAFF
j_gene: TRBJ2-7; d_gene: TRBD2; v_gene: TRBV10-2; abundance: many; CDR3nt: TGCGCCAGCACCCTCTTAGCGGGAGACGAGCAGTACTTC; CDR3aa: CASTLLAGDEQYF
j_gene: TRBJ2-4; d_gene: TRBD1; v_gene: TRBV7-2; abundance: many; CDR3nt: TGTGCCAGCAGCTTAGAGGGGGCGAACATTCAGTACTTC; CDR3aa: CASSLEGANIQYF
j_gene: TRBJ2-2; d_gene: -; v_gene: TRBV24-1; abundance: -; CDR3nt: TGTGCCACCAGTGCGACGGAAACCGGGGAGCTGTTTTTT; CDR3aa: CATSATETGELFF
j_gene: TRBJ1-1; d_gene: TRBD1; v_gene: TRBV6-2/TRBV6-3; abundance: -; CDR3nt: TGTGCCAGCAGCACAACCGGGACAGGGGAGAAGGGGACTGAAGCTTTCTTT; CDR3aa: CASSTTGTGEKGTEAFF
j_gene: TRBJ1-1; d_gene: -; v_gene: TRBV6-5; abundance: many; CDR3nt: TGTGCCAGCAGATTCGGGGGGAATGAAGCTTTCTTT; CDR3aa: CASRFGGNEAFF